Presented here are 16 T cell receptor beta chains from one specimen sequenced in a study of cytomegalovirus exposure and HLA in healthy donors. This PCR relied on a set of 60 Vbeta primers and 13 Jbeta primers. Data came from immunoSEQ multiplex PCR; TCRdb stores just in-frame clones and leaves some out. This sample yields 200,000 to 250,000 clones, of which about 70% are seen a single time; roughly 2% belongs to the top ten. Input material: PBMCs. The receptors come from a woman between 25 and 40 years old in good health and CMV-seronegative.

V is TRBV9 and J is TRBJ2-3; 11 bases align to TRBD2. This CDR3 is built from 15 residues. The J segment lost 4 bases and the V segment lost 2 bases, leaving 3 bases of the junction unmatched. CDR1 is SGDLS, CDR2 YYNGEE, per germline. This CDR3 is CASSVIAGGPDTQYF. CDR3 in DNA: TGTGCCAGCAGCGTCATAGCGGGGGGGCCAGATACGCAGTATTTT.

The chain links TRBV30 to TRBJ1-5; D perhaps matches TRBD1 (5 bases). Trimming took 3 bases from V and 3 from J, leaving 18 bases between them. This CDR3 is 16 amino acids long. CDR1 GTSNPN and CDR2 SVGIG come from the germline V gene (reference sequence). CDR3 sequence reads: CAWSASIARVNQPQHF. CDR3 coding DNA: TGTGCCTGGAGCGCTTCAATCGCCAGGGTCAATCAGCCCCAGCATTTT.

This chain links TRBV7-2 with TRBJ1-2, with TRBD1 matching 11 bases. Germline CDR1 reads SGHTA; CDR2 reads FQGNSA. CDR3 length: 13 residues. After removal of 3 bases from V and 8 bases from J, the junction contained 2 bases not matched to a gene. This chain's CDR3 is CASSLGTGGGYTF. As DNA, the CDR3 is TGTGCCAGCAGCTTGGGGACAGGGGGAGGCTACACCTTC.

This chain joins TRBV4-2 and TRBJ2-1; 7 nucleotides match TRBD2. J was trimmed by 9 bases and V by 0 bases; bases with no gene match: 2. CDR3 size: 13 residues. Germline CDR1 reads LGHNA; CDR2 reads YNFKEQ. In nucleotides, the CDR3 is TGTGCCAGCAGCCAAGATTCGGGGGGTGAGCAGTTCTTC. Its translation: CASSQDSGGEQFF.

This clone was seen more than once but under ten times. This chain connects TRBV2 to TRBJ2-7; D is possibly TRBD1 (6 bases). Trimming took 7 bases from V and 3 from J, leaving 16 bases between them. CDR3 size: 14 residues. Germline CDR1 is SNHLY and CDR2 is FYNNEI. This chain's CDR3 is CASTQQGQSYEQYF. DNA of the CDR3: TGTGCCAGCACCCAACAGGGTCAGAGCTACGAGCAGTACTTC.

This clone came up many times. The CDR3 region has the DNA TGTGCCAGCAGTTACGGGGACAGTTCTGAAAAACTGTTTTTT. Residues: CASSYGDSSEKLFF. The V gene is TRBV6-6, the J gene TRBJ1-4; TRBD1 matches 7 bases. This CDR3 has 14 residues. Per the germline V gene, CDR1 is MNHNY and CDR2 is SVGAGI (reference sequence). V was pared by 2 bases and J by 7 bases, with 4 bases of the junction left unmatched.

CDR3 sequence (DNA): TGTGCCACCAGCGGGACTAGTTTGTCCTACGAGCAGTACTTC. Its protein product is CATSGTSLSYEQYF. The V and J genes are TRBV15 and TRBJ2-7; 8 positions match TRBD2. Trimming took 5 bases from V and 1 from J; bases not matched to a gene: 4. Germline V gene lookup returns CDR1 LNHNV and CDR2 YYDKDF (reference sequence). The CDR3 has 14 residues.

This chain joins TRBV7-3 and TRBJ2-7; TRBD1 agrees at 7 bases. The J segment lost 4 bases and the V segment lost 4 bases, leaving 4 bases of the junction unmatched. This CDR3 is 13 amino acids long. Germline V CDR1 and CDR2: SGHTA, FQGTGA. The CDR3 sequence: CASSYNRGYEQYF. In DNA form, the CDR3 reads TGTGCCAGCAGCTACAACAGGGGATACGAGCAGTACTTC. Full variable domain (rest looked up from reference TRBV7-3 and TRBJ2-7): GAGVSQTPSNKVTEKGKYVELRCDPISGHTALYWYRQSLGQGPEFLIYFQGTGAADDSGLPNDRFFAVRPEGSVSTLKIQRTERGDSAVYLCASSYNRGYEQYFGPGTRLTVT.

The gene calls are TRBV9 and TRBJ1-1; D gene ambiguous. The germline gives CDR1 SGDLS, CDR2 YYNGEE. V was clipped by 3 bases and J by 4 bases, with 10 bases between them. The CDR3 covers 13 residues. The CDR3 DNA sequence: TGTGCCAGCAGCGAGGTCCCGGGCACTGAAGCTTTCTTT. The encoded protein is CASSEVPGTEAFF.

CDR3 protein: CASSLALGSSPLHF. In nucleotides, the CDR3 is TGTGCCAGCAGCTTAGCGCTAGGGAGTTCACCCCTCCACTTT. The chain is built from TRBV7-3 and TRBJ1-6, with D uncertain. The CDR3 sequence is 14 residues long. Germline loops: CDR1 SGHTA, CDR2 FQGTGA. V lost 2 bases to trimming and J lost 9 bases, with 11 bases between them.

CDR3: CASSLTGAGRDGYTF. The CDR3 DNA sequence: TGTGCCAGCAGCTTAACGGGGGCAGGGAGGGATGGCTACACCTTC. The rearrangement links TRBV11-2 to TRBJ1-2; a weak D match, TRBD1 (6 bases). Germline-derived CDR1 and CDR2 are SGHAT and FQNNGV. The CDR3 has 15 residues. Trimming removed 2 bases at V and 6 bases at J, with 16 bases between.

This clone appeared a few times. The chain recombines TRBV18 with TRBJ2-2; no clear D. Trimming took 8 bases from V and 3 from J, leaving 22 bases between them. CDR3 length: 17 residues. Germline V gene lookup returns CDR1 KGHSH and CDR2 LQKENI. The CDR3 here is CASEGMYYDSYTGELFF. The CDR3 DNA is TGTGCCAGCGAAGGCATGTACTACGACTCCTACACCGGGGAGCTGTTTTTT.

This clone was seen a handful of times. Here the CDR3 DNA reads TGTGCCAGCAGTGGGGGACAGGGGAATCAGCCCCAGCATTTT. Protein: CASSGGQGNQPQHF. The rearrangement links TRBV6-1 to TRBJ1-5; TRBD1 agrees at 10 bases. Germline CDR1 MNHNS, CDR2 SASEGT. The V segment lost 4 bases and the J segment 4 bases; nucleotides outside the gene matches: 1. The CDR3 consists of 14 residues.

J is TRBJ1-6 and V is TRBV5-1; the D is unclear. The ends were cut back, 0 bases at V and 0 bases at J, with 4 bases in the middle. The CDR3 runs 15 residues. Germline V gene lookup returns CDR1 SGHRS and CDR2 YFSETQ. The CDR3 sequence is CASSLGGSYNSPLHF. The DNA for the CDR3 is TGCGCCAGCAGCTTGGGCGGCTCCTATAATTCACCCCTCCACTTT. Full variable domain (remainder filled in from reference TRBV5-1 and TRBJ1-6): KAGVTQTPRYLIKTRGQQVTLSCSPISGHRSVSWYQQTPGQGLQFLFEYFSETQRNKGNFPGRFSGRQFSNSRSEMNVSTLELGDSALYLCASSLGGSYNSPLHFGNGTRLTVT.

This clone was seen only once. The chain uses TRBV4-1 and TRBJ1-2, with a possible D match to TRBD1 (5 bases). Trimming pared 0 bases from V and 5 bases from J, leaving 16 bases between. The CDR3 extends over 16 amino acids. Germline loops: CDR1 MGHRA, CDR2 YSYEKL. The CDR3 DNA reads TGCGCCAGCAGCCAAGAAGGAACGGCCGGGGGATATGGCTACACCTTC. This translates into CASSQEGTAGGYGYTF.

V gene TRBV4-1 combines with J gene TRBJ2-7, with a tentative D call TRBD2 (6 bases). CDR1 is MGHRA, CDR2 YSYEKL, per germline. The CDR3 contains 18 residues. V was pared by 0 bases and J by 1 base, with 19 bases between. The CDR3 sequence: CASSQDTFSSVSSYEQYF. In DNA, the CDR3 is TGCGCCAGCAGCCAAGATACCTTCTCTAGCGTATCTTCCTACGAGCAGTACTTC.